This TCR beta chain appears in the sequencing data of a study of T cells after yellow fever vaccination. Study-wide results and limits: Highly abundant clonotypes carried over from the bulk population could end up in FACS-sorted repertoires as contaminants. Peaking faster, on day 5 versus 15, the secondary response was nonetheless weaker.

Concerning this clonotype: Its antigen is not identified.

Germline CDR1 reads LGHNA; CDR2 reads YSLEER. The V segment lost 0 bases and the J segment 2 bases; nucleotides outside the gene matches: 1. The CDR3 contains 14 residues. A single record per CDR3 protein comes from TCRdb applying MiXCR to the 5' RACE reads. The data contain some 120,000 distinct CDR3 sequences, 7.5% to 10% of them singletons. The sequencing here drew on CD8+ T cells sorted from PBMCs, taken on the day of the yellow fever booster vaccination. The rearrangement uses TRBV4-3 and TRBJ2-7; the match to TRBD2 covers 7 bases. This receptor was obtained from a man younger than 30 who received the YFV17D yellow fever vaccine. CDR3 DNA: TGCGCCAGCAGCCAAGAGGCGGGGGCCTACGAGCAGTACTTC. It codes for CASSQEAGAYEQYF.